These T cell receptor beta chains were read from a single sample in a study of shared clonotypes between healthy human individuals. The table came from immunoSEQ multiplex PCR; TCRdb's copy has only in-frame clones and leaves some out. This repertoire shows 2 million to 2.5 million clones, roughly 92% found once; its top ten account for around 0.35%. The sequenced sample was naive CD4+ T cells from PBMCs. These receptors all stem from a man aged 18 to 35 in good health. Some clones in this sample may be carry-over from other donors' samples. CDR3s include the opening cysteine and the closing phenylalanine or tryptophan. Fields, in order: V gene, clone size, J gene, D gene, CDR3 DNA, CDR3 protein. The D gene is left open where the match is weak. Expanded clones are given a class, and other clones once, few, many or no size at all.

v_call: TRBV27
clone_size: -
j_call: TRBJ2-1
d_call: -
cdr3_nt: TGTGCCAGCAGTTCTATCGAGCGCCCCGTCGGCAATGAGCAGTTCTTC
cdr3_aa: CASSSIERPVGNEQFF

v_call: TRBV5-1
clone_size: -
j_call: TRBJ1-2
d_call: -
cdr3_nt: TGCGCCAGCAGCTTACTCCAGGGGAACTATGGCTACACCTTC
cdr3_aa: CASSLLQGNYGYTF

v_call: TRBV12-5
clone_size: -
j_call: TRBJ2-3
d_call: TRBD2
cdr3_nt: TGTGCTAGTGGTTTAGGACTAGCGGGAGGAGAGGTAGATACGCAGTATTTT
cdr3_aa: CASGLGLAGGEVDTQYF

v_call: TRBV5-4
clone_size: -
j_call: TRBJ2-7
d_call: TRBD2
cdr3_nt: TGTGCCAGCAGCGCCGGGACTAGCGGGAGCCGCGTCTACGAGCAGTACTTC
cdr3_aa: CASSAGTSGSRVYEQYF

v_call: TRBV7-9
clone_size: -
j_call: TRBJ1-5
d_call: TRBD1
cdr3_nt: TGTGCCAGCAGCTCCGGACAGGGATCGGTAGGGGCTCAGCCCCAGCATTTT
cdr3_aa: CASSSGQGSVGAQPQHF

v_call: TRBV30
clone_size: -
j_call: TRBJ1-1
d_call: TRBD1
cdr3_nt: TGTGCCTGGAGTCCGACAGGGTCCACTGAAGCTTTCTTT
cdr3_aa: CAWSPTGSTEAFF

v_call: TRBV5-1
clone_size: -
j_call: TRBJ1-6
d_call: TRBD1
cdr3_nt: TGCGCCAGCGGAACCGGGACAGGGGATTCACCCCTCCACTTT
cdr3_aa: CASGTGTGDSPLHF

v_call: TRBV5-1
clone_size: -
j_call: TRBJ2-1
d_call: TRBD2
cdr3_nt: TGCGCCAGCAGCTTGAGCGGGAGTCTCTCCAATGAGCAGTTCTTC
cdr3_aa: CASSLSGSLSNEQFF

v_call: TRBV5-1
clone_size: once
j_call: TRBJ2-7
d_call: TRBD2
cdr3_nt: TGCGCCAGCAGCTTGGCCGGGCGGGAGGGCTACGAGCAGTACTTC
cdr3_aa: CASSLAGREGYEQYF

v_call: TRBV27
clone_size: -
j_call: TRBJ2-7
d_call: TRBD2
cdr3_nt: TGTGCCAGCAGTTCATCCGGGACTAGCGGAAATTACGAGCAGTACTTC
cdr3_aa: CASSSSGTSGNYEQYF

v_call: TRBV30
clone_size: -
j_call: TRBJ2-1
d_call: -
cdr3_nt: TGTGCCTGGACTCGGGACTCATCCTACAATGAGCAGTTCTTC
cdr3_aa: CAWTRDSSYNEQFF

v_call: TRBV28
clone_size: once
j_call: TRBJ2-5
d_call: -
cdr3_nt: TGTGCCAGCAGTACACCCGCCCCCGGGCTCTCGTACTTC
cdr3_aa: CASSTPAPGLSYF